This TCR beta chain came from a study of CD8+CD57+ T cells in acquired aplastic anemia. Study details: Sorted CD4+ and CD8+ cells yielded roughly 3.5 ug of DNA on average. Around 11 million reads, on average, were obtained for CD4+ cells from healthy donors. Points from the study as a whole: The CD8+ Simpson's diversity of patients and controls was not significantly different. Patients and controls turned out to have 25 to 30 CD8+ CDR3 sequences in common.

CDR1 is KGHDR and CDR2 is SFDVKD in the germline V gene. The CDR3 spans 15 residues. Trimming took off 3 bases at V and 1 base at J, with 9 bases between the two ends. CDR3 and TCR beta VDJ profiling relied on genomic DNA as the template. From the reads, TCRdb called clonotypes with MiXCR, one entry per CDR3 protein. The sample carries some 180,000 distinct CDR3 sequences, less than 55% recorded once. This clonotype was seen a handful of times. As yet, its antigen is unknown. This rearrangement joins TRBV24-1 to TRBJ2-1; D perhaps matches TRBD2 (6 bases). Input material: sorted CD4+, CD8+, or CD8+CD57+ T cells (not recorded which) from PBMCs. This clonotype originated in a human donor in good health. In DNA form, the CDR3 reads TGTGCCACCAGTGATATCGGGGGATCCTACAATGAGCAGTTCTTC. Its translation is CATSDIGGSYNEQFF.